This note documents a single T cell receptor (beta chain) sequence. Its antigen is not identified. This sample was included in a study of OX40 agonist ivuxolimab in advanced cancers. Study summary: Patients assigned to dose escalation were diagnosed with hepatocellular carcinoma, melanoma, renal cell or head and neck cancer. Three patients got partial responses; one had hepatocellular carcinoma and two had cutaneous melanoma.

Per the germline V gene, CDR1 is SGHVS and CDR2 is FQNEAQ. V was cut by 7 bases and J by 1 base, with 13 bases left in between. The CDR3 sequence is 14 residues long. Findings and caveats of the study: The antigen specificity of the peripheral T cells (those that were expanded) was not determined.

TCRdb's table, derived via immunoSEQ multiplex PCR, lists solely in-frame clones and lacks some. The sample lists tens of thousands of clones; nearly 90% were seen once. The V gene is TRBV7-8, the J gene TRBJ1-1, with a weak D call TRBD1 (6 bases). The sample here was CD4+ or CD8+ T cells sorted from blood, taken in a trial of the OX40 agonist ivuxolimab. The receptor comes from an adult with an advanced solid tumor such as melanoma, head and neck, liver or kidney cancer. The CDR3 bases are TGTGCCAGCACCATGACAGGAGGGAACACTGAAGCTTTCTTT. Amino acids: CASTMTGGNTEAFF.